What follows describes a single T cell receptor (beta chain). What it binds is not known. Coverage ceases 3 residues before the CDR3 finishes, and the germline J gene fills in the end. Blood came from CVID subjects not ill and not taking immunomodulatory or immunosuppressive medication. The sample comes from a study of T cell clonality in common variable immunodeficiency. Study-wide results and caveats: Fewer deletions and N-nucleotide insertions were reportedly seen in common variable immunodeficiency TCR beta sequences.

Sequencing used immunoSEQ multiplex PCR; TCRdb keeps in-frame clones, though not all of them. This record lists roughly 30,000 clones, none seen once only, and the top ten clones contain approximately 3.5%. Deletions cut 2 bases from V and 3 bases from J, with 8 bases between. Germline loops: CDR1 MNHEY, CDR2 SVGEGT. The CDR3 covers 13 residues. Sequenced input: peripheral blood mononuclear cells. The sequence derives from a human donor with common variable immunodeficiency. The rearrangement joins TRBV6-2 or TRBV6-3 to TRBJ2-7; D is undetermined. CDR3 DNA, as far as it was read: TGTGCCAGCAGTTACGCCAGGCTCTACGAG. Amino acid sequence: CASSYARLYE. The whole CDR3 sequence reads CASSYARLYEQYF.